This record looks at one TCR beta chain sequence and its context. As yet, its antigen is unknown. This sample is drawn from a study of CD8+ T cells in alopecia areata. Study results and caveats: Persistence of many expanded lesional clones was seen in scalp and blood during tofacitinib.

cDNA reverse transcribed from extracted RNA served as the sequencing template. Profiling relied on immunoSEQ multiplex PCR, and the TCRdb table lists in-frame clones only, not all of them. The sample lists under 350,000 clones, 58% occurring once. The treatment denotes: oral pan-JAK inhibitor, 5-10 mg twice daily. Peripheral blood samples and lesional scalp punch biopsies were obtained from alopecia areata patients. Germline CDR1 is GTSNPN and CDR2 is SVGIG (reference sequence). Trimming shortened V by 2 bases and J by 2 bases, and 10 bases separated the two germline ends. The CDR3 consists of 14 residues.

The clonotype comes from a human donor with alopecia areata. This chain uses TRBV30 with TRBJ1-3; no clear D gene. This specimen consisted of CD4+ T cells sorted from blood, obtained at week 24, from a patient treated with tofacitinib. The CDR3 DNA is TGTGCCTGGAGTACCTTGCAGGCTGGAAACACCATATATTTT. This encodes CAWSTLQAGNTIYF.